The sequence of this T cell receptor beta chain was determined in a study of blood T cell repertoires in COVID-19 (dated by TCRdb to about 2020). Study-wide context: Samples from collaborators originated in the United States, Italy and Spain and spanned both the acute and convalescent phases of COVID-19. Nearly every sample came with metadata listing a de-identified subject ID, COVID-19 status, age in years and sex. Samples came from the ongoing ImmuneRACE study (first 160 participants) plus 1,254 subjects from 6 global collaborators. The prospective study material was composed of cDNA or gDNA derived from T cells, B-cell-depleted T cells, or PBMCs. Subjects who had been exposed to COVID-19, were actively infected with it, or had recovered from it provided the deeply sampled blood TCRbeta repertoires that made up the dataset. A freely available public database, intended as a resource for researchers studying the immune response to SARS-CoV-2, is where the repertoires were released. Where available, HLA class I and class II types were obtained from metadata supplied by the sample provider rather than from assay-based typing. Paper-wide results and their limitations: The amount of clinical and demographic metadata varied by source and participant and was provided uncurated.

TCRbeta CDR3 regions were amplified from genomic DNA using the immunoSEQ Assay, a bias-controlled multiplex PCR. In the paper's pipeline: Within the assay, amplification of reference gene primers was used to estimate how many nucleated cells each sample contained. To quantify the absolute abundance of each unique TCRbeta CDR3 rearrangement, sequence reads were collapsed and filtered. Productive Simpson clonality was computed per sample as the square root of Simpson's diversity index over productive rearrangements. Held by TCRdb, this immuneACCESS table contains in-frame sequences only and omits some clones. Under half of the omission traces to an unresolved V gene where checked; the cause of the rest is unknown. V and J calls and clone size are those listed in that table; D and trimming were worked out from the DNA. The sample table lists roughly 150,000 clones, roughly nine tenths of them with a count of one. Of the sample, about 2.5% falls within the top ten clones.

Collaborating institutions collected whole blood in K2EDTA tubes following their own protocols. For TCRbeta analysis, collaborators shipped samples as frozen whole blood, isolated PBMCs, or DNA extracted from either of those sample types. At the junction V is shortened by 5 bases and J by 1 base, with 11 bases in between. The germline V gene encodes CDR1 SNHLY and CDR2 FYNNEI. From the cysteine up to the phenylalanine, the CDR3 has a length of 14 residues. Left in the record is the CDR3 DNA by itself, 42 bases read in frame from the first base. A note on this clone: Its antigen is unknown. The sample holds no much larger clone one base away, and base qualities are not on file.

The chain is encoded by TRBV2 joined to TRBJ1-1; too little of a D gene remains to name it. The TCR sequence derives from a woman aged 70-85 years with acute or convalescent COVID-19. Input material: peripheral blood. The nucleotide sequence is TGTGCCAGCAGTTCAAGATCAGAGAACACTGAAGCTTTCTTT. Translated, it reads CASSSRSENTEAFF.